What follows are 4 T cell receptor beta chains derived from one specimen sequenced in a study of control samples from healthy donors and cancer patients. TCRdb's table, derived via immunoSEQ multiplex PCR, lists solely in-frame clones and lacks some. The sample gives roughly 45,000 clones, around 85% of which show up once; 2.8% is in the top ten. Sequenced material: PBMCs. The source of these receptors is a woman aged 50 to 60 with lung cancer.

The J gene is TRBJ2-1, the V gene TRBV7-9, with D possibly being TRBD1 or TRBD2 (5 bases each). CDR1 SEHNR and CDR2 FQNEAQ come from the germline V gene (reference sequence). The CDR3 runs 15 residues. V lost 1 base and J 2 bases, leaving 9 bases between the germline ends. The CDR3 sequence is CASSLEGPPYNEQFF. The CDR3 DNA follows: TGTGCCAGCAGCTTAGAGGGACCTCCCTACAATGAGCAGTTCTTC.

This clone was counted once. The rearrangement links TRBV4-3 to TRBJ2-7; D not certain. The CDR3 covers 13 residues. V lost 2 bases and J lost 6, with 11 bases in between. Germline CDR1 is LGHNA and CDR2 is YSLEER. The DNA of the CDR3 is TGCGCCAGCAGCCAAAATTCGGGCGGCGAGCAGTACTTC. Amino acid sequence: CASSQNSGGEQYF.

This chain uses TRBV9 with TRBJ2-2, with D unresolved. The germline V gene encodes CDR1 SGDLS and CDR2 YYNGEE. Trimming took off 4 bases at V and 5 bases at J, with 12 bases between the two ends. The CDR3 is 14 amino acids. The CDR3 protein is CASSPRSATGELFF. The CDR3 DNA reads TGTGCCAGCAGCCCCCGGTCGGCTACCGGGGAGCTGTTTTTT.

The chain has TRBV5-6 and TRBJ1-4, with D unresolved. Germline CDR1 reads SGHDT; CDR2 reads YYEEEE. Trimming took 4 bases from V and 8 from J, leaving 12 bases between them. This CDR3 comprises 13 residues. The CDR3 nucleotides read TGTGCCAGCAGCCACAAGGTAGTGGAAAAACTGTTTTTT. Residues: CASSHKVVEKLFF.